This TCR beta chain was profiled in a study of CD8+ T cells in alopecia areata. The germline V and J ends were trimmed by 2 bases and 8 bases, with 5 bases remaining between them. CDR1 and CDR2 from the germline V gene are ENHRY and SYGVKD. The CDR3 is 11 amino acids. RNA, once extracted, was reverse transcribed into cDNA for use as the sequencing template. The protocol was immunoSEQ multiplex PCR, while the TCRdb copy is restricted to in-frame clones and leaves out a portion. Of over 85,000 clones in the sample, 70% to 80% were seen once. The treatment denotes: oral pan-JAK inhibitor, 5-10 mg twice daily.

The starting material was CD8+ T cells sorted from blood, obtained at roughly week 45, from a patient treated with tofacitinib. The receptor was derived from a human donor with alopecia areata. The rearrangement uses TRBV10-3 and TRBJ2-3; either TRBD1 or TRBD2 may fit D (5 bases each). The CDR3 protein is CAISEGGTQYF. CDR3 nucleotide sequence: TGTGCCATCAGTGAGGGGGGTACGCAGTATTTT.